A single sample gave rise to the 23 T cell receptor beta chains below, sequenced in a study of T cell responses to AZD1222 COVID-19 vaccine. Generated by immunoSEQ multiplex PCR, the TCRdb table keeps only in-frame clones and is missing some. The table shows about 97,000 clones, with 86% occurring only once. The sample was peripheral blood, taken on day 0 of AZD1222 vaccination. The receptor source for this set is an adult in good health.

This chain joins TRBV27 and TRBJ2-5; 9 nucleotides line up with TRBD2. Per the germline V gene, CDR1 is MNHEY and CDR2 is SMNVEV (reference sequence). The CDR3 consists of 18 residues. V gave up 2 bases and J gave up 2 bases; unmatched junction bases: 12. As DNA, the CDR3 is TGTGCCAGCAGTTTAATATCTCCGGGACTAGCTAGACAAGAGACCCAGTACTTC. Residues: CASSLISPGLARQETQYF.

The J gene is TRBJ1-4, the V gene TRBV6-2 or TRBV6-3; no firm D call. The CDR3 runs to 15 residues. Trimming shortened V by 5 bases and J by 6 bases, and 16 bases separated the two germline ends. The germline V gene has CDR1 MNHEY and CDR2 SVGEGT. Here the CDR3 reads CASSPGPLGYEKLFF. The CDR3 DNA sequence: TGTGCCAGCAGTCCCGGACCCCTCGGGTATGAAAAACTGTTTTTT.

A few counts support this clone. The CDR3 reads CASSYGTGLNQPQHF. In DNA, the CDR3 is TGTGCCAGCAGTTATGGGACAGGGCTCAATCAGCCCCAGCATTTT. The genes are TRBV27 and TRBJ1-5; TRBD1 aligns across 9 bases. Germline V CDR1 and CDR2: MNHEY, SMNVEV (reference sequence). There are 15 residues in the CDR3. V shed 4 bases and J 3 bases; nucleotides not matched to a gene: 4.

The V call is TRBV19, the J call TRBJ2-2, with D tentatively TRBD1 (5 bases). This CDR3 spans 15 amino acids. Germline-derived CDR1 and CDR2 are LNHDA and SQIVND (reference sequence). Trimming shortened V by 6 bases and J by 4 bases, and 15 bases separated the two germline ends. The CDR3 loop is CASRKGQGATGELFF. In nucleotides, the CDR3 is TGTGCCAGTAGAAAAGGCCAGGGTGCCACCGGGGAGCTGTTTTTT.

The gene calls are TRBV5-6 and TRBJ2-5, with a possible D match to TRBD1 (5 bases). Trimming removed 2 bases at V and 3 bases at J, with 11 bases between. The germline CDR1 and CDR2 sequences are SGHDT and YYEEEE. The CDR3 spans 14 residues. CDR3 region: CASSLGRAKETQYF. The CDR3 nucleotides read TGTGCCAGCAGCTTAGGCAGGGCGAAAGAGACCCAGTACTTC. Full variable domain (outside the CDR3, taken from reference TRBV5-6 and TRBJ2-5): DAGVTQSPTHLIKTRGQQVTLRCSPKSGHDTVSWYQQALGQGPQFIFQYYEEEERQRGNFPDRFSGHQFPNYSSELNVNALLLGDSALYLCASSLGRAKETQYFGPGTRLLVL.

This chain connects TRBV21-1 to TRBJ1-1. TRBV21-1 is a recognized pseudogene. This CDR3 has 15 residues. The CDR3 nucleotides read TGTGCCCCCCCTCCCGGCGGAAAATTGAACACTGAAGCTTTCTTT. Translating gives CAPPPGGKLNTEAFF.

The gene calls are TRBV28 and TRBJ2-7; 8 bases are a match to TRBD2. This CDR3 spans 16 amino acids. Trimming removed 4 bases from V and 0 bases from J; junction bases left unmatched: 8. The germline V gene has CDR1 MDHEN and CDR2 SYDVKM. The CDR3 loop is CASSSLAGSSSYEQYF. The CDR3 nucleotides read TGTGCCAGCAGTTCCCTAGCGGGCTCGAGCTCCTACGAGCAGTACTTC.

This chain joins TRBV2 and TRBJ1-6; D is unresolved. The V gene's germline CDR1 is SNHLY and CDR2 FYNNEI. V lost 4 bases, J lost 7 bases, and 14 bases lay in between. This CDR3 comprises 15 residues. CDR3 nucleotides: TGTGCCAGCAGTGCAGTAGTTCCGTTAAATTCACCCCTCCACTTT. It encodes CASSAVVPLNSPLHF.

The gene calls are TRBV7-8 and TRBJ2-2, with D possibly matching TRBD1 (7 bases). The CDR3 contains 16 residues. With 2 bases removed from V and 2 bases from J, the gap between germline ends came to 12 bases. Germline V lookup: CDR1 SGHVS, CDR2 FQNEAQ. The CDR3 region is CASSLTGAGNTGELFF. The DNA of the CDR3 is TGTGCCAGCAGCTTAACAGGGGCGGGAAACACCGGGGAGCTGTTTTTT.

This rearrangement joins TRBV6-5 to TRBJ2-1; D may correspond to TRBD1 or TRBD2 (5 bases each). Germline V gene lookup returns CDR1 MNHEY and CDR2 SVGAGI. This CDR3 is 11 amino acids long. V dropped 5 bases and J dropped 10 bases, with 9 bases sitting between them. The CDR3 DNA sequence: TGTGCCAGCAGTCTCCGGGGCGAGCAGTTCTTC. Protein sequence: CASSLRGEQFF.

The chain combines TRBV28 with TRBJ2-7, with D perhaps TRBD1 (5 bases). Trimming took 3 bases from V and 2 from J, leaving 14 bases between them. This CDR3 region has 15 residues. The germline CDR1 and CDR2 sequences are MDHEN and SYDVKM. CDR3 protein: CASSLQTGYTYEQYF. DNA for the CDR3: TGTGCCAGCAGTTTGCAAACAGGATACACCTACGAGCAGTACTTC.

This clone has only one observation. The V call is TRBV6-4, the J call TRBJ1-6; D ambiguous. V was shortened by 2 bases and J by 10 bases, with 15 bases between the two germline ends. CDR3 length equals 15 residues. Germline CDR1 is MRHNA and CDR2 is SNTAGT. The CDR3, as DNA: TGTGCCAGCAGTGACGGTTGGCAGCGTTCGTCACCCCTCCACTTT. Translating it yields CASSDGWQRSSPLHF.

The V gene is TRBV28, the J gene TRBJ1-6; no firm D call. Germline V gives CDR1 MDHEN, CDR2 SYDVKM. This CDR3 has 13 residues. Trimming removed 4 bases at V and 10 bases at J, with 11 bases between. The CDR3 DNA reads as TGTGCCAGCAGTTCCTCTCCGAGGTCACCCCTCCACTTT. Its protein product is CASSSSPRSPLHF.

This clone has only one observation. J is TRBJ2-1 and V is TRBV9; D might be TRBD1 (6 bases). This CDR3 has 15 residues. V lost 4 bases and J lost 4, with 15 bases in between. Per the germline V gene, CDR1 is SGDLS and CDR2 is YYNGEE. DNA for the CDR3: TGTGCCAGCAGCTTTACCGGGACAACTTACAATGAGCAGTTCTTC. This translates into CASSFTGTTYNEQFF.

This clone was detected once. This chain uses TRBV11-2 with TRBJ1-1; D unresolved. This CDR3 contains 16 residues. Trimming removed 6 bases at V and 0 bases at J, with 17 bases between. Germline V gene sequence: CDR1 SGHAT, CDR2 FQNNGV. The CDR3 spells CASRGRLRFMNTEAFF. CDR3 DNA: TGTGCCAGCAGGGGTCGGTTGAGGTTCATGAACACTGAAGCTTTCTTT.

This clone was found a few times. This sequence joins TRBV12-3 or TRBV12-4 and TRBJ2-1; tentatively, D is TRBD1 (5 bases). V dropped 6 bases and J dropped 4 bases, with 7 bases sitting between them. This CDR3 has 12 residues. The chain's CDR3 is CASRGPYNEQFF. CDR3 in DNA: TGTGCCAGCAGGGGGCCTTACAATGAGCAGTTCTTC.

The chain links TRBV29-1 to TRBJ2-1, with a tentative D call TRBD2 (5 bases). The germline CDR1 and CDR2 sequences are SQVTM and ANQGSEA. The CDR3 contains 14 residues. V was clipped by 5 bases and J by 9 bases, with 20 bases between them. The CDR3 bases are TGCAGCGTTAGCCGGGAAGGGATAGTCGGTGAGCAGTTCTTC. Translated: CSVSREGIVGEQFF.

The chain is built from TRBV19 and TRBJ1-1, with a possible D match to TRBD1 (6 bases). The germline gives CDR1 LNHDA, CDR2 SQIVND (reference sequence). This CDR3 has 14 amino acids. V lost 5 bases, J lost 4 bases, and 14 bases lay in between. CDR3 region: CASSPGQRSTEAFF. Written as DNA, the CDR3 is TGTGCCAGTAGTCCCGGACAGAGGAGCACTGAAGCTTTCTTT.

This clone was detected once. V and J are TRBV7-9 and TRBJ2-3, with a weak D call TRBD2 (6 bases). This CDR3 has 14 residues. Germline V lookup: CDR1 SEHNR, CDR2 FQNEAQ (reference sequence). V was shortened by 2 bases and J by 6 bases, with 12 bases between the two germline ends. The CDR3 loop reads CASSLTGVTDTQYF. CDR3 bases: TGTGCCAGCAGCTTAACGGGAGTTACTGATACGCAGTATTTT.

The V and J genes are TRBV4-1 and TRBJ1-2; D is uncertain. Germline V gives CDR1 MGHRA, CDR2 YSYEKL. V lost 2 bases and J 2 bases, leaving 9 bases between the germline ends. CDR3 length: 14 amino acids. This CDR3 reads CASSQMLGNYGYTF. The CDR3 region has the DNA TGCGCCAGCAGCCAAATGCTGGGGAACTATGGCTACACCTTC.

The chain combines TRBV28 with TRBJ2-7; D is uncertain. CDR1 is MDHEN, CDR2 SYDVKM, per germline. V was cut by 5 bases and J by 0 bases, with 8 bases left in between. CDR3 length equals 13 residues. The CDR3 spells CASSIGSSYEQYF. The CDR3 DNA sequence: TGTGCCAGCAGTATCGGGTCCTCCTACGAGCAGTACTTC. Variable domain in full (rest from reference TRBV28 and TRBJ2-7): DVKVTQSSRYLVKRTGEKVFLECVQDMDHENMFWYRQDPGLGLRLIYFSYDVKMKEKGDIPEGYSVSREKKERFSLILESASTNQTSMYLCASSIGSSYEQYFGPGTRLTVT.

This sequence joins TRBV9 and TRBJ2-5; D is uncertain. The V gene lost 9 bases and the J gene lost 1 base, with 10 bases spanning the gap. Germline V gene sequence: CDR1 SGDLS, CDR2 YYNGEE. This CDR3 region has 12 residues. The CDR3 nucleotides read TGTGCCACCCTTTTGGGCCAAGAGACCCAGTACTTC. Translating it yields CATLLGQETQYF.

J is TRBJ2-1 and V is TRBV14; TRBD1 aligns across 7 bases. The CDR3 runs 14 residues. The V and J ends lost 2 bases and 9 bases, in that order; junction bases with no gene match: 7. The germline CDR1 and CDR2 sequences are SGHDN and FVKESK. CDR3 residues: CASSQSSTGTEQFF. The CDR3 DNA reads as TGTGCCAGCAGCCAATCATCGACAGGGACTGAGCAGTTCTTC.